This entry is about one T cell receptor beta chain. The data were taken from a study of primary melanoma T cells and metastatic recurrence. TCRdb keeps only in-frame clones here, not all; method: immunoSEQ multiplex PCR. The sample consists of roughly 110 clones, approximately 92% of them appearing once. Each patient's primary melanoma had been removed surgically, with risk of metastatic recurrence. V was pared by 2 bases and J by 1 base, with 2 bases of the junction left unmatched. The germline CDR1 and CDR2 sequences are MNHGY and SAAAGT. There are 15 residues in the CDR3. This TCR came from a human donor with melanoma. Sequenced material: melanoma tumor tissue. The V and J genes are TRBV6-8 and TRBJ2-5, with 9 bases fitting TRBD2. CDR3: CASSYAGGSQETQYF. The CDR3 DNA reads TGTGCCAGCAGTTACGCGGGGGGGTCCCAAGAGACCCAGTACTTC.